Listed below are T cell receptor beta chains from one sample, sequenced in a study of a mutant IDH1 vaccine in newly diagnosed glioma. The protocol was immunoSEQ multiplex PCR, while the TCRdb copy is restricted to in-frame clones and leaves out a portion. The sample holds under 75,000 clones, 75% to 95% seen once. The sequencing used PBMCs, collected from a glioma patient treated with radiotherapy, temozolomide or both. These receptors all come from a man aged 50-60 years with glioma. Both conserved end residues are part of each CDR3. The order of the fields is V gene, J gene, clone size, D gene, CDR3 protein, CDR3 DNA. A D gene is named only where the DNA matches it firmly. Some rows have no size entry. The others give once, few or many, or a class for an expanded clone.

TRBV7-9,TRBJ2-1,.,TRBD1,CASSSGQGSYNEQFF,TGTGCCAGCAGCTCCGGACAGGGTTCCTACAATGAGCAGTTCTTC
TRBV5-1,TRBJ1-3,.,TRBD1,CASSPGQAFNTIYF,TGCGCCAGCAGTCCTGGACAGGCCTTTAACACCATATATTTT
TRBV7-2,TRBJ2-1,.,TRBD2,CASSLGGGSGTDEQFF,TGTGCCAGCAGCTTAGGAGGCGGGAGCGGCACCGATGAGCAGTTCTTC
TRBV25-1,TRBJ1-1,.,TRBD1,CASSGDRRAAEAFF,TGTGCCAGCAGTGGGGACAGGAGGGCCGCTGAAGCTTTCTTT
TRBV7-2,TRBJ2-7,.,.,CASSLAPQGAYEQYF,TGTGCCAGCAGCTTAGCTCCCCAGGGCGCCTACGAGCAGTACTTC
TRBV5-1,TRBJ2-2,few,.,CASSLEWSNTGELFF,TGCGCCAGCAGCTTGGAGTGGTCGAACACCGGGGAGCTGTTTTTT
TRBV7-8,TRBJ2-7,.,TRBD1,CASSYGTGYEQYF,TGTGCCAGCAGCTACGGGACAGGTTACGAGCAGTACTTC
TRBV29-1,TRBJ2-1,.,TRBD2,CSVKGPLAGYRNEQFF,TGCAGCGTTAAGGGACCACTAGCGGGATACCGCAATGAGCAGTTCTTC
TRBV6-1,TRBJ2-7,.,.,CASSASDPAYEQYF,TGTGCCAGCAGTGCTTCGGATCCTGCCTACGAGCAGTACTTC
TRBV28,TRBJ2-3,.,.,CASSSDRTDTQYF,TGTGCCAGCAGTTCGGACCGCACAGATACGCAGTATTTT
TRBV5-1,TRBJ2-7,.,.,CASSQDSVISSEQYF,TGCGCCAGCAGCCAGGACAGCGTGATCTCCTCGGAGCAGTACTTC
TRBV18,TRBJ1-2,.,TRBD1,CASSPGTDYGYTF,TGTGCCAGCTCACCTGGGACAGACTATGGCTACACCTTC
TRBV6-5,TRBJ1-2,.,TRBD1,CASSFRDRGVDGYTF,TGTGCCAGCAGTTTTCGGGACAGGGGGGTGGATGGCTACACCTTC
TRBV4-3,TRBJ2-5,.,TRBD1,CASSQDRQGEETQYF,TGCGCCAGCAGCCAAGACAGACAGGGGGAAGAGACCCAGTACTTC
TRBV5-4,TRBJ1-4,.,.,CASSPTGGTNEKLFF,TGTGCCAGCAGCCCGACAGGTGGGACTAATGAAAAACTGTTTTTT